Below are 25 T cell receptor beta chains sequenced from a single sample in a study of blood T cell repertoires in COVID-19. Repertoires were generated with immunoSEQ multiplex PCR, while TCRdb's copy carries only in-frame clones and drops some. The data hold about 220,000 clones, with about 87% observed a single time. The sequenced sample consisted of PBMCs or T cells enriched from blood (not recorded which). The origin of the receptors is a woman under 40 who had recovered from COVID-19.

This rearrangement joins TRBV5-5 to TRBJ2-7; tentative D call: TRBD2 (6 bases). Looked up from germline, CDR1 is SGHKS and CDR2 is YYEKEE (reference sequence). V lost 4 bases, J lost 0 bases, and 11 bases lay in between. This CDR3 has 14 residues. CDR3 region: CASSAGRSSYEQYF. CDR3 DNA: TGTGCCAGCAGCGCGGGACGGTCCTCCTACGAGCAGTACTTC. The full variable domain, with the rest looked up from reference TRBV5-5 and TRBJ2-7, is DAGVTQSPTHLIKTRGQQVTLRCSPISGHKSVSWYQQVLGQGPQFIFQYYEKEERGRGNFPDRFSARQFPNYSSELNVNALLLGDSALYLCASSAGRSSYEQYFGPGTRLTVT.

CDR3 amino acids: CASRQDYEQYF. The CDR3 DNA reads as TGTGCCAGCAGACAGGACTACGAGCAGTACTTC. The gene calls are TRBV6-6 and TRBJ2-7, with D perhaps matching TRBD1 (5 bases). Per the germline V gene, CDR1 is MNHNY and CDR2 is SVGAGI (reference sequence). Trimming stripped 6 bases from V and 3 bases from J, with 6 bases between. This CDR3 is 11 amino acids long.

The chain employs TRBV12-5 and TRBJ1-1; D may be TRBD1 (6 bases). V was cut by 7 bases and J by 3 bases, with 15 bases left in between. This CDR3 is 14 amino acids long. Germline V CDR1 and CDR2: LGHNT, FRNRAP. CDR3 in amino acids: CASALGGADTEAFF. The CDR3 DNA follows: TGTGCTAGTGCCCTCGGGGGGGCTGACACTGAAGCTTTCTTT.

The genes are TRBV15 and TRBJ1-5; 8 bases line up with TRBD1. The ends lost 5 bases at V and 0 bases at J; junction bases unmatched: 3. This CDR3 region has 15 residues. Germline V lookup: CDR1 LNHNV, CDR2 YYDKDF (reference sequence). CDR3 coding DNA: TGTGCCACCAGCGCGGACAGGGATAGCAATCAGCCCCAGCATTTT. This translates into CATSADRDSNQPQHF. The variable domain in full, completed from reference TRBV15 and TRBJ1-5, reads DAMVIQNPRYQVTQFGKPVTLSCSQTLNHNVMYWYQQKSSQAPKLLFHYYDKDFNNEADTPDNFQSRRPNTSFCFLDIRSPGLGDTAMYLCATSADRDSNQPQHFGDGTRLSIL.

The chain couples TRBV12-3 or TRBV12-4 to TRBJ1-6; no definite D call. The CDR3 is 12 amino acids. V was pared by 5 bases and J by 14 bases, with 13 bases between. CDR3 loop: CASSPSRGTLHF. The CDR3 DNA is TGTGCCAGCAGTCCGTCTCGAGGGACCCTCCACTTT.

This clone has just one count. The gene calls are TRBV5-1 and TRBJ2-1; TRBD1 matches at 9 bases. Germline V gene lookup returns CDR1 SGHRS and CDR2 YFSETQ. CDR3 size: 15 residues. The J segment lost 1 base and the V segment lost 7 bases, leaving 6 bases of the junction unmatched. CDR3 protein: CASAGTGNSYNEQFF. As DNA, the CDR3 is TGCGCCAGCGCCGGGACAGGGAATTCCTACAATGAGCAGTTCTTC.

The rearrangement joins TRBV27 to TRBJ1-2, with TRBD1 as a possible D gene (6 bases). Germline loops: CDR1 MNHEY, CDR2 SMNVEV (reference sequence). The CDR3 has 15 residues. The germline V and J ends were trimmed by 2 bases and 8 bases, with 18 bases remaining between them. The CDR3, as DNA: TGTGCCAGCAGTTTAACAACGGCAGGGGTTGGCGGCTACACCTTC. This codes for CASSLTTAGVGGYTF.

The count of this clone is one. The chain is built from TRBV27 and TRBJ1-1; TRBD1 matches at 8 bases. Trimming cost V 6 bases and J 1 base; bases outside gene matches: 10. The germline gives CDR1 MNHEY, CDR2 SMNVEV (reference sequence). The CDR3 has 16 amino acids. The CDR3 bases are TGTGCCAGCAGCTCTTACGAGGGGACAGGGAACACTGAAGCTTTCTTT. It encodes CASSSYEGTGNTEAFF.

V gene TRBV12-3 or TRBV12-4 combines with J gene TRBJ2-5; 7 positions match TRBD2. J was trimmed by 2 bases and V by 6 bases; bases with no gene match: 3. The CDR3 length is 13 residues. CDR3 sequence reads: CASSRGVQETQYF. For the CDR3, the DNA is TGTGCCAGCAGCCGGGGGGTACAAGAGACCCAGTACTTC.

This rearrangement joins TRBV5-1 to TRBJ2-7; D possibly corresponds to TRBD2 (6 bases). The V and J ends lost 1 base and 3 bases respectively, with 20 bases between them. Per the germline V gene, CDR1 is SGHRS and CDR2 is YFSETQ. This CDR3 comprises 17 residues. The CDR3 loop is CASSLFVRDSQIYEQYF. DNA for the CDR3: TGCGCCAGCAGCTTGTTTGTAAGGGACTCTCAGATCTACGAGCAGTACTTC. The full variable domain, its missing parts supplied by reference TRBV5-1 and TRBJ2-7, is KAGVTQTPRYLIKTRGQQVTLSCSPISGHRSVSWYQQTPGQGLQFLFEYFSETQRNKGNFPGRFSGRQFSNSRSEMNVSTLELGDSALYLCASSLFVRDSQIYEQYFGPGTRLTVT.

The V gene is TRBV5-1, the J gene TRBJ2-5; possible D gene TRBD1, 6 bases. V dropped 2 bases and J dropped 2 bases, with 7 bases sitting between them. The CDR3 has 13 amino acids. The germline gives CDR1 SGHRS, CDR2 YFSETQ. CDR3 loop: CASSFGQQETQYF. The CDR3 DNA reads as TGCGCCAGCAGCTTTGGACAGCAAGAGACCCAGTACTTC.

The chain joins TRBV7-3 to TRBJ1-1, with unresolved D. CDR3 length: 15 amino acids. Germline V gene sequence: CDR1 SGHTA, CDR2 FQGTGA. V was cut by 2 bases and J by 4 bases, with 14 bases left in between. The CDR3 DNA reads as TGTGCCAGCAGCTTATCTCCCCTTTCGCGCACTGAAGCTTTCTTT. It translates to CASSLSPLSRTEAFF.

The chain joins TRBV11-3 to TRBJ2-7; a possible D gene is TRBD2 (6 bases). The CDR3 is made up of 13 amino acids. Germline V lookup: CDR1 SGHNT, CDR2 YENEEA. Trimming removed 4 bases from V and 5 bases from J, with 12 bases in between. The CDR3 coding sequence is TGTGCCAGCAGCTCAGTGGCGGGGCACGAGCAGTACTTC. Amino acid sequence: CASSSVAGHEQYF.

CDR3 DNA: TGTGCCAGCAGCTTGACAGGGGAGTCGTATGGCTACACCTTC. Its protein product is CASSLTGESYGYTF. The V call is TRBV7-9, the J call TRBJ1-2, with TRBD1 matching 8 bases. V lost 3 bases, J lost 5 bases, and 5 bases stayed unmatched. The germline gives CDR1 SEHNR, CDR2 FQNEAQ (reference sequence). The CDR3 is 14 amino acids.

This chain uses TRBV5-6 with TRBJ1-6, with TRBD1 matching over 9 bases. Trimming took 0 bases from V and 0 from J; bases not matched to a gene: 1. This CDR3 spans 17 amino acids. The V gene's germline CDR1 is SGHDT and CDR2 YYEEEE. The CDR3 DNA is TGTGCCAGCAGCTTGGTGACAGGGGGCTCCTATAATTCACCCCTCCACTTT. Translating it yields CASSLVTGGSYNSPLHF.

DNA of the CDR3: TGTGCCAGCAGCTTAGGGGACAGGGGTTTCCAAGAGACCCAGTACTTC. Translation gives CASSLGDRGFQETQYF. The J gene is TRBJ2-5, the V gene TRBV11-3; TRBD1 aligns across 10 bases. Germline V gives CDR1 SGHNT, CDR2 YENEEA. There are 16 residues in the CDR3. With V trimmed by 1 base and J by 1 base, 3 bases remained unmatched. The entire variable domain, with the rest obtained from reference TRBV11-3 and TRBJ2-5, is as follows: EAGVVQSPRYKIIEKKQPVAFWCNPISGHNTLYWYLQNLGQGPELLIRYENEEAVDDSQLPKDRFSAERLKGVDSTLKIQPAELGDSAVYLCASSLGDRGFQETQYFGPGTRLLVL.

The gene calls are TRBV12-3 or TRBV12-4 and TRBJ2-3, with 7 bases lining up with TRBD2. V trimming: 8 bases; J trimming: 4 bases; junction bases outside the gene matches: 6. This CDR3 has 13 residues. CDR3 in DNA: TGTGCCAGCTGGGGGGGGTACGCAGATACGCAGTATTTT. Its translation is CASWGGYADTQYF.

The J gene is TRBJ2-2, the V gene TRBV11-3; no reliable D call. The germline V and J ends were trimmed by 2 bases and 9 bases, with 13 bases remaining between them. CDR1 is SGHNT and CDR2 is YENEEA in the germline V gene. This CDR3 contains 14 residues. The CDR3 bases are TGTGCCAGCAGCTTATACAGAGCCGACCGGGAGCTGTTTTTT. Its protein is CASSLYRADRELFF. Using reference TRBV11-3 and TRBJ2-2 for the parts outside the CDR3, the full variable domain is EAGVVQSPRYKIIEKKQPVAFWCNPISGHNTLYWYLQNLGQGPELLIRYENEEAVDDSQLPKDRFSAERLKGVDSTLKIQPAELGDSAVYLCASSLYRADRELFFGEGSRLTVL.

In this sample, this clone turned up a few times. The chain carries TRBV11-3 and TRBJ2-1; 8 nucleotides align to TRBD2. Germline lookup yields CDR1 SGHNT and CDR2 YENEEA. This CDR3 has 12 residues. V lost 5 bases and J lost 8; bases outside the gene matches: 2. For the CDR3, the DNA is TGTGCCAGCAGCCGGGGGGGGTATGAGCAGTTCTTC. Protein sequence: CASSRGGYEQFF.

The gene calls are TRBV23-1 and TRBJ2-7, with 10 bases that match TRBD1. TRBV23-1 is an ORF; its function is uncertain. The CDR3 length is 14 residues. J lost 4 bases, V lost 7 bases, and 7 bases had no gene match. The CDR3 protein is CASTHTDRGYEQYF. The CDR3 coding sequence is TGCGCCAGCACTCATACGGACAGGGGGTACGAGCAGTACTTC.

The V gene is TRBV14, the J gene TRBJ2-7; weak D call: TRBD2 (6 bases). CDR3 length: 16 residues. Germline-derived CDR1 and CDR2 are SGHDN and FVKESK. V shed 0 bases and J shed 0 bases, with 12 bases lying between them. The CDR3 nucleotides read TGTGCCAGCAGCCAAGAAAGACGGGGGAGCTCCTACGAGCAGTACTTC. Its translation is CASSQERRGSSYEQYF. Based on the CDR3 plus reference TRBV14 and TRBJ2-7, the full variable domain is EAGVTQFPSHSVIEKGQTVTLRCDPISGHDNLYWYRRVMGKEIKFLLHFVKESKQDESGMPNNRFLAERTGGTYSTLKVQPAELEDSGVYFCASSQERRGSSYEQYFGPGTRLTVT.

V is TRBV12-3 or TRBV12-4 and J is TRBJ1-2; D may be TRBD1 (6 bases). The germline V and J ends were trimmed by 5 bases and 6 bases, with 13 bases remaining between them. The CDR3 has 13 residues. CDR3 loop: CASSPTGFHGYTF. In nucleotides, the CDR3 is TGTGCCAGCAGTCCTACAGGGTTCCATGGCTACACCTTC.

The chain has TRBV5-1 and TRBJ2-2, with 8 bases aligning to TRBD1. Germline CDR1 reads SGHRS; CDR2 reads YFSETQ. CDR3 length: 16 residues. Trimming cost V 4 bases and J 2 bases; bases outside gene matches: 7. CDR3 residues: CASSVAGTGNTGELFF. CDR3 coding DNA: TGCGCCAGCAGCGTGGCCGGGACAGGAAACACCGGGGAGCTGTTTTTT. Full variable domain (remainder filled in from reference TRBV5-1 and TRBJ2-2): KAGVTQTPRYLIKTRGQQVTLSCSPISGHRSVSWYQQTPGQGLQFLFEYFSETQRNKGNFPGRFSGRQFSNSRSEMNVSTLELGDSALYLCASSVAGTGNTGELFFGEGSRLTVL.

The CDR3 region is CASSLDTLAGSYEQYF. The DNA of the CDR3 is TGCGCCAGCAGCTTGGATACACTAGCGGGTTCCTACGAGCAGTACTTC. The rearrangement links TRBV5-1 to TRBJ2-7; TRBD2 matches 9 bases. The junction had 5 bases not matched to a gene; V was cut back by 0 bases and J by 1 base. Germline loops: CDR1 SGHRS, CDR2 YFSETQ. This CDR3 contains 16 residues.

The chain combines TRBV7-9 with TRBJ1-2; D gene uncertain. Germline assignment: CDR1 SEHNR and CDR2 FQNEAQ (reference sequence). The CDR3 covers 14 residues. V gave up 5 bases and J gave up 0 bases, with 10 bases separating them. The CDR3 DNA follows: TGTGCCAGCAGCCCAGACGGAGCTAACTATGGCTACACCTTC. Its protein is CASSPDGANYGYTF.